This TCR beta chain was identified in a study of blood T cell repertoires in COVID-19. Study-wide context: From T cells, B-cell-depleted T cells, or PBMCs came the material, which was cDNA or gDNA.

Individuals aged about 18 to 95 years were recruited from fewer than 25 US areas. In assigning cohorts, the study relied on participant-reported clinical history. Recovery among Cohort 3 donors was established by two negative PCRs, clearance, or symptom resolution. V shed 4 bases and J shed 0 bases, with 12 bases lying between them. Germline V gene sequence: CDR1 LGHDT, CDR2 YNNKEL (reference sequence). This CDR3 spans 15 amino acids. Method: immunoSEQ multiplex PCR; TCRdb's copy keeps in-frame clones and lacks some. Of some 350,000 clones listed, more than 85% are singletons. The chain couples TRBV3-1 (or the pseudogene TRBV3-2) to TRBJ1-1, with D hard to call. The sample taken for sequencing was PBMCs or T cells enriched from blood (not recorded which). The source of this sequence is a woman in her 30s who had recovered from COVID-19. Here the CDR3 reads CASSPSWQMNTEAFF. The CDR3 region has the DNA TGTGCCAGCAGCCCCTCCTGGCAGATGAACACTGAAGCTTTCTTT.